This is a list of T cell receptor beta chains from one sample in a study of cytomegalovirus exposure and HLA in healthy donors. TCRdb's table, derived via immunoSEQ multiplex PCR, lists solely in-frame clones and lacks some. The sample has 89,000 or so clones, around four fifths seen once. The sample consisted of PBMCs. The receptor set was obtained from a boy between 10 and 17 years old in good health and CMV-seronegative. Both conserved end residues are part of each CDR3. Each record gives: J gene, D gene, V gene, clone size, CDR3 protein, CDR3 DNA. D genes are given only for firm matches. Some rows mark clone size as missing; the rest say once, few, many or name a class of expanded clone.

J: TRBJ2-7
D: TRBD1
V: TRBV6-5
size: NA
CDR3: CASSPTGTATYEQYF
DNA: TGTGCCAGCAGTCCTACCGGGACAGCAACCTACGAGCAGTACTTC

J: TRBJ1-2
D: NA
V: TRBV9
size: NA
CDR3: CASSAAGHGGYTF
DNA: TGTGCCAGCAGCGCCGCCGGACACGGTGGCTACACCTTC

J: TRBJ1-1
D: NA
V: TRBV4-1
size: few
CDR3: CASSQGHLGRNTEAFF
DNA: TGCGCCAGCAGCCAAGGTCATCTAGGGAGGAACACTGAAGCTTTCTTT

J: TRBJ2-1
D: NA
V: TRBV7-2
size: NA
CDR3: CASSLFSGVAYNEQFF
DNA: TGTGCCAGCAGCTTATTCTCAGGCGTCGCCTACAATGAGCAGTTCTTC

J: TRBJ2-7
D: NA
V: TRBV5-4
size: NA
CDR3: CASKADAAYEQYF
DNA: TGTGCCAGCAAGGCGGATGCTGCCTACGAGCAGTACTTC

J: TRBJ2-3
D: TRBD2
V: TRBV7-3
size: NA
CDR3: CASSSRLAGGEAQYF
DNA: TGTGCCAGCAGCTCCAGACTAGCGGGAGGGGAGGCGCAGTATTTT

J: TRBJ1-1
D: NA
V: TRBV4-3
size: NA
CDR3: CASSQGVNTEAFF
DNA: TGCGCCAGCAGCCAGGGCGTGAACACTGAAGCTTTCTTT

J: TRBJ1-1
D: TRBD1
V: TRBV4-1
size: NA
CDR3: CASSHGDRVMNTEAFF
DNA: TGCGCCAGCAGCCATGGGGACAGGGTGATGAACACTGAAGCTTTCTTT

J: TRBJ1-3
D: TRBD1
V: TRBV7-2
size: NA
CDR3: CASSPDRVKGNTIYF
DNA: TGTGCCAGCAGTCCGGACAGGGTCAAAGGAAACACCATATATTTT

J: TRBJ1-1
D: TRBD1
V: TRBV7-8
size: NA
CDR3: CASSLYSQGGPEAFF
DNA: TGTGCCAGCAGCTTATATTCACAGGGGGGACCTGAAGCTTTCTTT

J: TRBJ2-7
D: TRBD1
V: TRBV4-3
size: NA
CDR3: CASSQDHGTASYEQYF
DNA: TGCGCCAGCAGCCAAGATCACGGGACAGCCTCCTACGAGCAGTACTTC

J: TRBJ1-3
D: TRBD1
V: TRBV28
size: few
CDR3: CASSILRDRGLSSGNTIYF
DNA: TGTGCCAGCAGTATCCTCAGAGACAGGGGGCTGAGCTCTGGAAACACCATATATTTT

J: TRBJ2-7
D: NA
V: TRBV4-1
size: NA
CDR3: CASSHAGASYEQYF
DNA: TGCGCCAGCAGCCACGCAGGGGCGTCCTACGAGCAGTACTTC

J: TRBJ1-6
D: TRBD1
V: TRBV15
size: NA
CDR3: CATSSRQGLSSPLHF
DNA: TGTGCCACCAGCAGCAGACAGGGATTGAGTTCACCCCTCCACTTT

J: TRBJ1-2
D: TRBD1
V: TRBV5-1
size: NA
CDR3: CASSLGDRMDYGYTF
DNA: TGCGCCAGCAGCTTGGGGGACAGGATGGACTATGGCTACACCTTC

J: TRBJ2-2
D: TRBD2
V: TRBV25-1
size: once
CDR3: CASSEPGTSRTGELFF
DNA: TGTGCCAGCAGTGAACCTGGGACTAGCCGCACCGGGGAGCTGTTTTTT

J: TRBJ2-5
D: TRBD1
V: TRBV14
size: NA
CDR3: CASSQDFPGGRLETQYF
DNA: TGTGCCAGCAGCCAAGATTTTCCAGGGGGCCGATTAGAGACCCAGTACTTC

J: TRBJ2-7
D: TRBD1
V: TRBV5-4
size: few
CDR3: CASSYMTGAYEQYF
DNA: TGTGCCAGCAGCTATATGACAGGGGCCTACGAGCAGTACTTC

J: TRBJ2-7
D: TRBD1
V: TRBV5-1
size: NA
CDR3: CASSTTGAEQYF
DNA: TGCGCCAGCAGCACCACAGGGGCCGAGCAGTACTTC

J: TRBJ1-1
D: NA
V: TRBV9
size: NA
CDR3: CASSVGWGEAEAFF
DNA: TGTGCCAGCAGCGTAGGATGGGGGGAAGCTGAAGCTTTCTTT

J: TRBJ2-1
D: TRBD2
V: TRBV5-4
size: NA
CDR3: CASSLMSRGGDEQFF
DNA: TGTGCCAGCAGCTTGATGAGTCGGGGGGGTGATGAGCAGTTCTTC

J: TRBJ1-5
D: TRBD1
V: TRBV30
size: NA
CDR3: CAWSVQGQPQHF
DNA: TGTGCCTGGAGTGTACAGGGGCAGCCCCAGCATTTT

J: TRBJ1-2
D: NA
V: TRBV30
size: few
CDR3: CAWTVGGFNYGYTF
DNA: TGTGCCTGGACGGTCGGGGGATTTAACTATGGCTACACCTTC

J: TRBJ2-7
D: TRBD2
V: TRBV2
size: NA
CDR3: CASTASGDYEQYF
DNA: TGTGCCAGCACGGCTAGCGGGGACTACGAGCAGTACTTC